This entry lists 9 T cell receptor beta chains sequenced from one sample in a study of cytomegalovirus exposure and HLA in healthy donors. Vbeta (60) and Jbeta (13) primers were used in the PCR. The repertoire was sequenced with immunoSEQ multiplex PCR; TCRdb's copy has only in-frame clones and lacks some. The table lists approximately 110,000 clones, roughly 74% of them singletons. The sequenced sample was PBMCs. Receptor source: a woman in her forties or fifties in good health and CMV-seropositive.

This sequence joins TRBV27 and TRBJ1-2, with a possible D match to TRBD1 (6 bases). V was cut by 6 bases and J by 8 bases, with 16 bases left in between. Per germline, CDR1 MNHEY and CDR2 SMNVEV (reference sequence). There are 13 residues in the CDR3. CDR3 amino acids: CASRPTGMEGYTF. The DNA for the CDR3 is TGTGCCAGCAGACCCACAGGGATGGAAGGCTACACCTTC.

The chain joins TRBV7-2 to TRBJ2-1; TRBD2 might be the D (6 bases). The CDR3 totals 15 residues. CDR1 and CDR2 (germline): SGHTA, FQGNSA. Trimming left V 3 bases short and J 1 base short, with 10 bases between. For the CDR3, the DNA is TGTGCCAGCAGCTTCGCGGGGCGTTCCTACAATGAGCAGTTCTTC. Translating it yields CASSFAGRSYNEQFF.

This clone came up a few times. Other DNA variants within this sample encode the same CDR3. The chain links TRBV5-4 to TRBJ1-3, with D possibly TRBD1 on 6 matching bases. Trimming took off 5 bases at V and 2 bases at J, with 17 bases between the two ends. The CDR3 contains 16 residues. The germline gives CDR1 SGHNT, CDR2 YYREEE (reference sequence). CDR3 DNA: TGTGCCAGCAGTACCACGGGCCCAGGGGCTGGAAACACCATATATTTT. Translation gives CASSTTGPGAGNTIYF.

The rearrangement joins TRBV5-1 to TRBJ2-5, with a tentative D call TRBD1 (6 bases). Germline V gives CDR1 SGHRS, CDR2 YFSETQ. Trimming shortened V by 7 bases and J by 7 bases, and 8 bases separated the two germline ends. The CDR3 loop spans 10 amino acids. The CDR3, as DNA: TGCGCCAGCGGGGGCGGGACCCAGTACTTC. It encodes CASGGGTQYF.

The genes are TRBV4-1 and TRBJ2-1; no firm D call. V lost 0 bases and J 8 bases, leaving 11 bases between the germline ends. This CDR3 region has 14 residues. Looked up from germline, CDR1 is MGHRA and CDR2 is YSYEKL. This chain's CDR3 is CASSQDPQAHEQFF. CDR3 sequence (DNA): TGCGCCAGCAGCCAAGATCCGCAGGCCCATGAGCAGTTCTTC.

The V and J genes are TRBV5-1 and TRBJ1-2; the match to TRBD1 covers 9 bases. V dropped 7 bases and J dropped 3; count of bases not matched to a gene: 4. CDR3 length: 13 amino acids. The germline V gene has CDR1 SGHRS and CDR2 YFSETQ. In nucleotides, the CDR3 is TGCGCCAGCGGGACAGGGTTGGACTATGGCTACACCTTC. Translating it yields CASGTGLDYGYTF.

The V and J genes are TRBV6-5 and TRBJ1-5; 7 nucleotides align to TRBD1. CDR1 and CDR2 (germline): MNHEY, SVGAGI. The CDR3 loop spans 15 amino acids. With 5 bases clipped from V and 2 bases from J, the junction kept 6 bases outside the gene matches. CDR3 sequence: CASSPRTGGNQPQHF. CDR3 nucleotides: TGTGCCAGCAGTCCGCGGACAGGAGGCAATCAGCCCCAGCATTTT.

The rearrangement joins TRBV10-3 to TRBJ2-3, with 8 bases aligning to TRBD2. Germline V CDR1 and CDR2: ENHRY, SYGVKD. CDR3 length equals 13 residues. Trimming at V came to 11 bases and at J to 2 bases, leaving 6 bases not matched to a gene. The CDR3 region is CAGRGGNTDTQYF. CDR3 bases: TGTGCCGGCCGCGGGGGGAACACAGATACGCAGTATTTT.

V and J are TRBV10-2 and TRBJ1-3; tentatively, D is TRBD1 (5 bases). Trimming removed 6 bases from V and 2 bases from J, with 14 bases in between. Looked up from germline, CDR1 is WSHSY and CDR2 is SAAADI. The CDR3 runs 15 residues. CDR3 residues: CASSDPPGTGNTIYF. Here the CDR3 DNA reads TGCGCCAGCAGCGATCCGCCAGGGACTGGAAACACCATATATTTT.